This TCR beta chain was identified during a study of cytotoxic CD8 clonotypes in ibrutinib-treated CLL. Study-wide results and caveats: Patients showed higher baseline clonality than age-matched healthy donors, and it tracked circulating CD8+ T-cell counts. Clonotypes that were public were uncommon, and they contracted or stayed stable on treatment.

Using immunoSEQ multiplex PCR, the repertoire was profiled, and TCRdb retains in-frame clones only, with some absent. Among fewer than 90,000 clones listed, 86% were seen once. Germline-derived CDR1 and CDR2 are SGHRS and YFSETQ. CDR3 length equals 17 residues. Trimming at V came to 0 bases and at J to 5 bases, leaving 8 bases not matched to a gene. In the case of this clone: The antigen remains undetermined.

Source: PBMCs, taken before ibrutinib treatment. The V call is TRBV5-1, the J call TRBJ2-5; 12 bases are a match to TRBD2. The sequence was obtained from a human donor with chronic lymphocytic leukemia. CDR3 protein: CASSLDRLAGVGETQYF. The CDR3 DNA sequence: TGCGCCAGCAGCTTGGATAGACTAGCGGGAGTCGGGGAGACCCAGTACTTC.